This paragraph reports one T cell receptor (beta chain). The time point is: persistent/refractory GD, antithyroid drugs over 5 years with positive TRAb. RNA isolated from PBMCs was used to make the TCR library. The collection involved drawing roughly 9 milliliters of peripheral blood into EDTA tubes. The data stem from a study of regulatory T cells in long-lasting Graves disease. The overall study: Patients with persistent Graves' disease had over 5 years of antithyroid drugs and persistent TSH receptor antibodies.

Sequencing libraries for TCR beta were prepared with iRepertoire HTBI primers and Arm-PCR of CDR3 regions. Using its own MiXCR run on the multiplex PCR reads, TCRdb lists one record per CDR3 protein. The sample includes hundreds of thousands of distinct CDR3 sequences, approximately 23% of them seen just once. The sample in question was peripheral blood mononuclear cells (PBMCs), obtained when the disease was refractory, from a patient treated with antithyroid drugs. This TCR came from a female donor with Graves disease.

The CDR3 spells CASMLSGVSGNTIYF. The CDR3 DNA sequence: TGTGCCAGCATGTTGTCGGGCGTCTCTGGAAACACCATATATTTT. The V gene is TRBV6-1, the J gene TRBJ1-3; the D is unclear. Germline CDR1 MNHNS, CDR2 SASEGT. The V end lost 7 bases, the J end lost 0 bases, and 13 bases lay between the germline ends. This CDR3 has 15 residues.